What follows is one T cell receptor beta chain and its context. Its specificity is unknown. Sequencing libraries made from TCR beta cDNA carried unique molecular identifiers. TCRdb used MiXCR to reprocess the PCR reads, holding one entry per CDR3 protein. This table has around 710,000 distinct CDR3 sequences, roughly 50% appearing once. The record originates from a study of post-analysis software for immune sequencing data. Study observations and caveats: With F measure, samples from one preparation batch clustered together strongly. There were five TRBV segments more frequent in patients than controls, and TRBV5-6, TRBV5-1 and TRBV20-1 were among them.

Germline V gene lookup returns CDR1 MNHNS and CDR2 SASEGT. The CDR3 consists of 15 residues. The V end lost 3 bases, the J end lost 8 bases, and 20 bases lay between the germline ends. This rearrangement joins TRBV6-1 to TRBJ2-7; D tentatively fits TRBD1 or TRBD2 (5 bases each). This clonotype originated in a girl between 5 and 17 years old with multiple sclerosis. Sequencing was done on a sample of blood. The CDR3 nucleotides read TGTGCCAGCAGTGAGTTCCATGCCTTCGGGGCCCAGCAGTACTTC. This gives the protein CASSEFHAFGAQQYF.